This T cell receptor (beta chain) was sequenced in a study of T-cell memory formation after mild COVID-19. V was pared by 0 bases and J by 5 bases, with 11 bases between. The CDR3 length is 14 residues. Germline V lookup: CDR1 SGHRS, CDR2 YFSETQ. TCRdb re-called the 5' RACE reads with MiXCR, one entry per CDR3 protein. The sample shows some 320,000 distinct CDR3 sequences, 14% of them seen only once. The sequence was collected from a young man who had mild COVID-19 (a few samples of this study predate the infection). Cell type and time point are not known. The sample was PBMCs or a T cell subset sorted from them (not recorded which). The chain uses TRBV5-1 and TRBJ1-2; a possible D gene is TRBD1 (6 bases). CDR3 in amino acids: CASSLDSGEYGYTF. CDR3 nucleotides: TGCGCCAGCAGCTTGGATTCAGGGGAGTATGGCTACACCTTC.